The clone carrying this T cell receptor beta chain turned up a few times. V lost 3 bases to trimming and J lost 6 bases, with 11 bases between them. Per the germline V gene, CDR1 is SEHNR and CDR2 is FQNEAQ (reference sequence). The CDR3 has 13 amino acids. The source of the sample is a study of T cells in Graves' hyperthyroidism and ophthalmopathy. The TCR beta CDR3 regions underwent amplification using RNA transcripts as the source. First-round RT-PCR with HTBI primers amplified the TCR CDR3 region. Each CDR3 protein is one row after TCRdb ran MiXCR on the multiplex PCR reads. The data hold about 740,000 distinct CDR3 sequences, with 12% to 15% observed a single time.

Sequencing was done on a sample of blood. The V call is TRBV7-9, the J call TRBJ1-1; D is undetermined. This clonotype was sampled from a woman aged 18-29 years with Graves' hyperthyroidism. The CDR3 region is CASSFPQFPEAFF. The CDR3 region has the DNA TGTGCCAGCAGCTTTCCGCAGTTCCCTGAAGCTTTCTTT.